This is a list of T cell receptor beta chains from one sample in a study of blood T cell repertoires in COVID-19. Produced via immunoSEQ multiplex PCR; TCRdb's table is partial and in-frame only. The table shows approximately 300,000 clones, with about nine tenths occurring only once. Sequencing was performed on PBMCs or T cells enriched from blood (not recorded which). These receptors all come from a man aged 55-75 years who had recovered from COVID-19. CDR3s include the opening cysteine and the closing phenylalanine or tryptophan. The order of the fields is J gene, V gene, D gene, clone size, CDR3 protein, CDR3 DNA. The D gene is left open where the match is weak. A clone size is listed for some rows: how often the clone was seen (once, few, many), or a class if it is expanded.

TRBJ2-2 TRBV5-4 TRBD1 once CASSLVQGQGTGELFF TGTGCCAGCAGCTTGGTCCAGGGACAGGGCACCGGGGAGCTGTTTTTT
TRBJ1-1 TRBV24-1 . . CATSDRTATRAEAFF TGTGCCACCAGTGATCGGACAGCCACGCGGGCTGAAGCTTTCTTT
TRBJ2-5 TRBV5-1 TRBD1 . CASSIPGQRGETQYF TGCGCCAGCAGCATCCCGGGACAGAGGGGAGAGACCCAGTACTTC
TRBJ1-5 TRBV5-3 TRBD1 . CARIGQAQGLPLFNQPQHF TGTGCCAGAATAGGACAGGCCCAGGGCCTGCCTCTGTTCAATCAGCCCCAGCATTTT
TRBJ2-1 TRBV19 . . CASSIRGGGDEQFF TGTGCCAGTAGTATAAGAGGAGGGGGCGATGAGCAGTTCTTC
TRBJ2-1 TRBV7-8 TRBD1 . CASSTRTGWFF TGTGCCAGCAGCACTAGGACAGGTTGGTTCTTC
TRBJ2-7 TRBV7-9 . . CASSLTPGANEQYF TGTGCCAGCAGCTTAACTCCGGGAGCGAACGAGCAGTACTTC
TRBJ2-7 TRBV19 . . CASGRTYEQYF TGTGCCAGCGGAAGGACTTACGAGCAGTACTTC
TRBJ2-1 TRBV7-7 TRBD2 . CASSSGLAGVPNEQFF TGTGCTAGCAGCTCCGGACTAGCGGGAGTTCCAAATGAGCAGTTCTTC
TRBJ2-7 TRBV5-5 . . CASSSRGILDEQYF TGTGCCAGCAGTTCTCGGGGGATTTTGGACGAGCAGTACTTC
TRBJ1-2 TRBV28 . . CASSQGTYGYTF TGTGCCAGCAGCCAGGGGACCTATGGCTACACCTTC
TRBJ1-1 TRBV19 . . CASTFDRPIGNTEAFF TGTGCCAGTACGTTTGACAGGCCGATCGGGAACACTGAAGCTTTCTTT
TRBJ2-7 TRBV5-6 TRBD2 . CASSLISGAARSYEQYF TGTGCCAGCAGCTTGATTAGCGGGGCGGCCCGCTCCTACGAGCAGTACTTC
TRBJ2-3 TRBV9 . once CASSVAGTSTDTQYF TGTGCCAGCAGCGTAGCGGGGACTAGCACAGATACGCAGTATTTT
TRBJ2-2 TRBV19 TRBD1 . CASSSGQGGTGELFF TGTGCCAGTAGTTCCGGACAGGGTGGCACCGGGGAGCTGTTTTTT
TRBJ2-3 TRBV12-5 . . CASGLYPGTQYF TGTGCTAGTGGTTTGTACCCGGGTACGCAGTATTTT
TRBJ1-2 TRBV12-3/TRBV12-4 TRBD1 . CASSSGQGHGYTF TGTGCCAGCAGTTCGGGACAGGGACATGGCTACACCTTC
TRBJ2-7 TRBV11-2 TRBD1 . CASTTLLGTGLHEQYF TGTGCCAGCACCACCCTTCTGGGGACAGGGCTTCACGAGCAGTACTTC
TRBJ2-3 TRBV5-4 TRBD2 . CASSYSTSGSTDTQYF TGTGCCAGCAGCTACTCGACTAGCGGGAGCACAGATACGCAGTATTTT
TRBJ2-7 TRBV5-6 . . CASSLAGTYEQYF TGTGCCAGCAGCTTGGCAGGGACCTACGAGCAGTACTTC
TRBJ1-2 TRBV5-4 . . CASSLRQGTHGYTF TGTGCCAGCAGCTTGCGGCAGGGGACCCATGGCTACACCTTC
TRBJ2-1 TRBV7-3 . . CASSWSGGTYNEQFF TGTGCCAGCAGCTGGAGCGGCGGGACTTACAATGAGCAGTTCTTC
TRBJ2-2 TRBV11-2 . . CASSLSGEAYGELFF TGTGCCAGCAGCCTCTCGGGAGAAGCCTACGGGGAGCTGTTTTTT
TRBJ2-3 TRBV27 . . CASSLLARPDTQYF TGTGCCAGCAGTTTACTAGCCCGCCCAGATACGCAGTATTTT
TRBJ2-2 TRBV3-1/TRBV3-2 TRBD2 few CASRASGGYTGELFF TGTGCCAGCAGGGCTAGCGGGGGCTACACCGGGGAGCTGTTTTTT
TRBJ2-7 TRBV30 . once CAWSSGLGEQYF TGTGCCTGGAGCAGCGGCCTCGGGGAGCAGTACTTC
TRBJ1-1 TRBV18 TRBD1 . CASSPWDRGQGTDTEAFF TGTGCCAGCTCACCATGGGACAGGGGCCAAGGGACCGACACTGAAGCTTTCTTT
TRBJ2-7 TRBV7-2 . . CASSLVGGGTYEQYF TGTGCCAGCAGCTTAGTGGGAGGGGGGACCTACGAGCAGTACTTC
TRBJ2-3 TRBV4-1 . . CASSHTEQSSSTDTQYF TGCGCCAGCAGCCACACCGAACAGAGTTCTAGCACAGATACGCAGTATTTT
TRBJ1-6 TRBV21-1 . . CASLFPKQGRNNSPLHF TGTGCCAGCCTTTTCCCCAAACAGGGGAGGAATAATTCACCCCTCCACTTT
TRBJ2-1 TRBV7-2 TRBD2 . CASSLMAGDSYNEQFF TGTGCCAGCAGCTTAATGGCGGGAGATAGCTACAATGAGCAGTTCTTC
TRBJ1-1 TRBV6-5 . . CASSSNGIQAFF TGTGCCAGCAGTTCGAACGGTATTCAAGCTTTCTTT
TRBJ1-2 TRBV20-1 . . CSASDTNYGYTF TGCAGTGCTAGTGATACTAACTATGGCTACACCTTC
TRBJ1-2 TRBV19 TRBD1 once CASSTGQGYGYTF TGTGCCAGTAGTACGGGACAGGGCTATGGCTACACCTTC
TRBJ2-1 TRBV3-1/TRBV3-2 TRBD2 . CASSQASGRVDEQFF TGTGCCAGCAGCCAAGCTAGCGGGAGGGTCGATGAGCAGTTCTTC
TRBJ2-1 TRBV4-3 TRBD2 . CASSPGLAGGLYNEQFF TGCGCCAGCAGTCCCGGACTAGCGGGAGGACTCTACAATGAGCAGTTCTTC
TRBJ2-5 TRBV14 . . CASSRFRGDQETQYF TGTGCCAGCAGCCGATTCAGGGGCGACCAAGAGACCCAGTACTTC
TRBJ1-2 TRBV6-1 . . CASSESVGRANYGYTF TGTGCCAGCAGTGAATCGGTGGGCAGGGCTAACTATGGCTACACCTTC
TRBJ2-3 TRBV30 . . CAWGSEFLKAGDTQYF TGTGCCTGGGGTAGCGAGTTCCTGAAGGCGGGAGATACGCAGTATTTT
TRBJ2-2 TRBV15 TRBD2 . CATSRDYTSGSGGELFF TGTGCCACCAGCAGAGATTATACTAGCGGGAGTGGCGGGGAGCTGTTTTTT
TRBJ2-2 TRBV2 . . CASRGLANTGELFF TGTGCCAGCAGGGGACTGGCGAACACCGGGGAGCTGTTTTTT
TRBJ2-7 TRBV29-1 TRBD2 . CSGGFSGGYYEQYF TGCAGCGGTGGCTTTAGCGGGGGTTACTACGAGCAGTACTTC
TRBJ2-2 TRBV11-2 TRBD2 . CASSLGPGTSVYGELFF TGTGCCAGCAGCTTAGGACCCGGGACTAGCGTCTACGGGGAGCTGTTTTTT
TRBJ1-2 TRBV11-1 . few CASSATGGPNYGYTF TGTGCCAGCAGCGCTACGGGGGGCCCTAACTATGGCTACACCTTC
TRBJ2-2 TRBV7-8 . . CASSRYTGELFF TGTGCCAGCAGCCGCTATACCGGGGAGCTGTTTTTT
TRBJ1-2 TRBV29-1 TRBD1 . CSVADRALGYGYTF TGCAGCGTGGCCGACAGGGCTCTGGGCTATGGCTACACCTTC
TRBJ1-5 TRBV28 TRBD1 . CASSYDRGSNQPQHF TGTGCCAGCAGTTATGACAGGGGCAGCAATCAGCCCCAGCATTTT
TRBJ2-7 TRBV10-3 . . CAISGRDEQYF TGTGCCATCAGTGGGAGGGACGAGCAGTACTTC
TRBJ2-3 TRBV19 TRBD2 . CASSIVRGGPTQYF TGTGCCAGTAGTATCGTGAGGGGAGGGCCTACGCAGTATTTT
TRBJ2-7 TRBV6-2/TRBV6-3 TRBD1 . CASSPRTGGEQYF TGTGCCAGCAGTCCACGAACAGGGGGCGAGCAGTACTTC
TRBJ2-2 TRBV19 TRBD2 . CASRLPGLATGELFF TGTGCCAGTAGATTACCGGGACTAGCAACCGGGGAGCTGTTTTTT